This is a list of T cell receptor beta chains from one sample in a study of cytomegalovirus exposure and HLA in healthy donors. The repertoire was sequenced with immunoSEQ multiplex PCR; TCRdb's copy has only in-frame clones and lacks some. The sample gives tens of thousands of clones, approximately 70% of which show up once; around 9.7% is in the top ten. Sample: PBMCs. The receptor set was obtained from a woman between 45 and 65 years old in good health and CMV-seropositive. Both conserved end residues are trimmed from each CDR3.

>TRBJ2-1|TRBV6-5
ASSYSSSGITNEQF
>TRBJ2-2|TRBV5-1
ASSLGQISNTGELF
>TRBJ1-1|TRBV18
ASSPPGQLVFAF
>TRBJ1-3|TRBV10-3
AISVQESGNTIY
>TRBJ2-7|TRBV19
ASTMAGQGLY
>TRBJ2-2|TRBV5-1
ASTGTEGFGELF
>TRBJ2-5|TRBV10-3
AISESSGGGKETQY
>TRBJ1-2|TRBV5-1
ASSRPGTGGANYGYT
>TRBJ1-3|TRBV29-1
SIRQGGNTIY
>TRBJ2-3|TRBV19
ASSIAGTSGASTDTQY
>TRBJ1-1|TRBV30
AWSVQDTEAF
>TRBJ2-7|TRBV19
ASSIDYSYEQY
>TRBJ1-5|TRBV11-2
ASSFRDQPQH
>TRBJ1-2|TRBV10-3
AIRELNYGYT
>TRBJ2-3|TRBV29-1
SVEVSGGAPDTQY
>TRBJ2-7|TRBV10-2
ASTREDGPSYEQY
>TRBJ2-1|TRBV10-2
ASTDKTSFEQF
>TRBJ1-1|TRBV2
ARETGQGRSDAEAF
>TRBJ1-4|TRBV7-8
ASSLDTEWEKLF
>TRBJ2-7|TRBV19
ASSIDSSYEQY
>TRBJ2-7|TRBV2
ASIPGHSSYEQY
>TRBJ1-4|TRBV28
ASSFVQGGEKLF
>TRBJ1-5|TRBV4-1
ASSQVSGESQPQH
>TRBJ2-5|TRBV7-2
ASSLVGLGGETQY
>TRBJ2-5|TRBV28
ASSSSGETQY
>TRBJ1-2|TRBV7-2
ASSAIFTGLHGYT
>TRBJ1-2|TRBV27
ASSFAGGDYGYT